Following are 24 T cell receptor beta chains from one sample sequenced in a study of control samples from healthy donors and cancer patients. Produced via immunoSEQ multiplex PCR; TCRdb's table is partial and in-frame only. The sample records 150,000 or so clones, roughly 93% being singletons. The sample consisted of blood. The receptor source for this set is a man between 18 and 29 years old in good health.

This clone was seen many times. The chain employs TRBV6-4 and TRBJ2-3; D is ambiguous. Between the trimmed V and J ends, which lost 2 bases and 1 base, there was a span of 4 bases. Germline-derived CDR1 and CDR2 are MRHNA and SNTAGT. The CDR3 sequence is 13 residues long. The CDR3 protein is CASSDRGTDTQYF. The CDR3 DNA reads TGTGCCAGCAGTGACAGGGGCACAGATACGCAGTATTTT.

This sequence joins TRBV12-3 or TRBV12-4 and TRBJ2-7; D is unclear. The CDR3 has 12 residues. V shed 4 bases and J shed 1 base, with 5 bases lying between them. The CDR3 nucleotides read TGTGCCAGCAGTTCAGGTTCCTACGAGCAGTACTTC. Translating it yields CASSSGSYEQYF.

The chain couples TRBV11-2 to TRBJ1-6; D remains unclear. The ends were cut back, 1 base at V and 8 bases at J, with 3 bases in the middle. The CDR3 sequence is 12 residues long. Germline CDR1 SGHAT, CDR2 FQNNGV. CDR3 in amino acids: CASSLGYSPLHF. CDR3 nucleotides: TGTGCCAGCAGCTTAGGATATTCACCCCTCCACTTT.

The V gene is TRBV6-6, the J gene TRBJ2-1; D is ambiguous. This CDR3 comprises 15 residues. Germline values: CDR1 MNHNY, CDR2 SVGAGI (reference sequence). V lost 2 bases to trimming and J lost 0 bases, with 8 bases between them. The CDR3 DNA sequence: TGTGCCAGCAGTTACACGGAATCCTCCTACAATGAGCAGTTCTTC. As protein: CASSYTESSYNEQFF.

The chain combines TRBV28 with TRBJ1-1; 8 bases agree with TRBD1. The CDR3 loop spans 12 amino acids. The V and J ends lost 11 bases and 11 bases, in that order; junction bases with no gene match: 13. Per the germline V gene, CDR1 is MDHEN and CDR2 is SYDVKM. CDR3 coding DNA: TGTGCCTGCCAGGGGGCGGCCGGGGAGGCTTTCTTT. It encodes CACQGAAGEAFF.

The rearrangement uses TRBV9 and TRBJ1-2, with D maybe TRBD1 (5 bases). The V gene's germline CDR1 is SGDLS and CDR2 YYNGEE. The CDR3 has 15 amino acids. V was shortened by 0 bases and J by 7 bases, with 16 bases between the two germline ends. CDR3 sequence: CASSVGVGFQGGYTF. The DNA for the CDR3 is TGTGCCAGCAGCGTAGGGGTGGGCTTCCAGGGTGGCTACACCTTC.

This chain links TRBV28 with TRBJ1-2, with D perhaps matching TRBD1 (5 bases). Germline CDR1 reads MDHEN; CDR2 reads SYDVKM. The V end lost 6 bases, the J end lost 8 bases, and 25 bases lay between the germline ends. There are 16 residues in the CDR3. Here the CDR3 DNA reads TGTGCCAGCAGCGTTATAACCGGGGGAGGGTTTGGAGGCTACACCTTC. Translating it yields CASSVITGGGFGGYTF.

This clone has a count of ten or more. The J gene is TRBJ2-1, the V gene TRBV15, with TRBD1 matching over 8 bases. CDR3 length equals 17 residues. The V and J ends lost 3 bases and 0 bases, in that order; junction bases with no gene match: 7. CDR1 and CDR2 from the germline V gene are LNHNV and YYDKDF (reference sequence). CDR3 region: CATSSERTGPSYNEQFF. The CDR3 DNA is TGTGCCACCAGCAGCGAGAGGACAGGGCCCTCCTACAATGAGCAGTTCTTC.

The chain combines TRBV28 with TRBJ1-3, with D perhaps TRBD1 (5 bases). Germline CDR1 MDHEN, CDR2 SYDVKM. V lost 6 bases and J lost 2, with 8 bases in between. The CDR3 runs to 13 residues. CDR3 sequence (DNA): TGTGCCAGCAGACGGGGCCCTGGAAACACCATATATTTT. Residues: CASRRGPGNTIYF.

The genes are TRBV6-5 and TRBJ1-2; no firm D call. Trimming pared 9 bases from V and 1 base from J, leaving 15 bases between. CDR3 length equals 14 residues. CDR1 MNHEY and CDR2 SVGAGI come from the germline V gene. CDR3 in DNA: TGTGCCAGTTCCGCTGATTTACATAACTATGGCTACACCTTC. As protein: CASSADLHNYGYTF.

This sequence joins TRBV11-3 and TRBJ2-2; 9 bases are shared with TRBD1. The CDR3 spans 15 residues. Germline assignment: CDR1 SGHNT and CDR2 YENEEA. The V segment lost 5 bases and the J segment 8 bases; nucleotides outside the gene matches: 9. CDR3 residues: CASSRLVGQGGELFF. In nucleotides, the CDR3 is TGTGCCAGCAGCCGACTCGTGGGACAGGGAGGGGAGCTGTTTTTT. Variable domain in full (rest from reference TRBV11-3 and TRBJ2-2): EAGVVQSPRYKIIEKKQPVAFWCNPISGHNTLYWYLQNLGQGPELLIRYENEEAVDDSQLPKDRFSAERLKGVDSTLKIQPAELGDSAVYLCASSRLVGQGGELFFGEGSRLTVL.

V and J are TRBV19 and TRBJ1-2; D remains ambiguous. The V gene's germline CDR1 is LNHDA and CDR2 SQIVND (reference sequence). V was pared by 7 bases and J by 1 base, with 4 bases between. This CDR3 has 11 amino acids. DNA of the CDR3: TGTGCCAGTATGATTAACTATGGCTACACCTTC. It yields the protein CASMINYGYTF.

This chain uses TRBV10-3 with TRBJ1-2; 7 nucleotides line up with TRBD1. The CDR3 has 14 amino acids. J lost 0 bases, V lost 10 bases, and 8 bases had no gene match. Germline V gene lookup returns CDR1 ENHRY and CDR2 SYGVKD. The DNA of the CDR3 is TGTGCCACGATGACCGGGACAGCTAACTATGGCTACACCTTC. It translates to CATMTGTANYGYTF.

V is TRBV19 and J is TRBJ1-2; maybe TRBD1 (6 bases). Trimming left V 2 bases short and J 4 bases short, with 11 bases between. CDR1 and CDR2 (germline): LNHDA, SQIVND (reference sequence). CDR3 length: 14 residues. CDR3 sequence reads: CASSIQGTVYGYTF. The CDR3 DNA reads TGTGCCAGTAGTATACAGGGGACGGTCTATGGCTACACCTTC.

This clone came up a few times. The chain carries TRBV2 and TRBJ1-1; no reliable D call. The V and J ends lost 6 bases and 0 bases respectively, with 8 bases between them. This CDR3 has 13 residues. CDR1 and CDR2 from the germline V gene are SNHLY and FYNNEI. CDR3 DNA sequence: TGTGCCAGCAGACTGACTGTGAACACTGAAGCTTTCTTT. Its protein product is CASRLTVNTEAFF.

This chain uses TRBV4-3 with TRBJ1-6; D unresolved. Trimming took 0 bases from V and 6 from J, leaving 9 bases between them. The CDR3 spans 15 residues. Germline assignment: CDR1 LGHNA and CDR2 YSLEER. The CDR3 coding sequence is TGCGCCAGCAGCCAAGATAAGGGTATTAATTCACCCCTCCACTTT. Its protein product is CASSQDKGINSPLHF.

V gene TRBV15 combines with J gene TRBJ1-4, with no clear D. CDR3 length equals 13 residues. CDR1 and CDR2 from the germline V gene are LNHNV and YYDKDF (reference sequence). The V end was cut by 3 bases, the J end by 7 bases, with 9 bases between. The CDR3 is CATSSYTGEKLFF. In nucleotides, the CDR3 is TGTGCCACCAGCAGTTATACGGGTGAAAAACTGTTTTTT.

This clone was observed a handful of times. V is TRBV2 and J is TRBJ2-1, with unresolved D. The CDR3 loop spans 14 amino acids. V lost 6 bases to trimming and J lost 4 bases, with 13 bases between them. From germline, CDR1 is SNHLY and CDR2 FYNNEI. The CDR3 here is CASRGRPNYNEQFF. The DNA of the CDR3 is TGTGCCAGCAGGGGCCGCCCCAATTACAATGAGCAGTTCTTC.

The CDR3 coding sequence is TGTGCCAGTAGTAGGTCCGGGACAGGGTTTAATGAAAAACTGTTTTTT. Residues: CASSRSGTGFNEKLFF. This sequence joins TRBV19 and TRBJ1-4, with 9 bases identical to TRBD1. The CDR3 is 16 amino acids. Germline V lookup: CDR1 LNHDA, CDR2 SQIVND (reference sequence). With V trimmed by 4 bases and J by 4 bases, 7 bases remained unmatched.

This sequence joins TRBV14 and TRBJ2-7; the D gene is possibly TRBD1 (5 bases). The CDR3 length is 15 residues. Per the germline V gene, CDR1 is SGHDN and CDR2 is FVKESK. V was cut by 3 bases and J by 1 base, with 13 bases left in between. DNA for the CDR3: TGTGCCAGCAGCCAGCGTGGGCAGGGTTCCTACGAGCAGTACTTC. Encoded protein: CASSQRGQGSYEQYF.

With respect to this clone: An end of the junction differs from the germline gene, which may be a read error. The rearrangement joins TRBV24-1 to TRBJ1-5; weak D call: TRBD1 (5 bases). This CDR3 has 10 residues. Germline V gene lookup returns CDR1 KGHDR and CDR2 SFDVKD. CDR3 sequence reads: CGGFNQPQHF. CDR3 DNA sequence: TGCGGGGGGTTCAATCAGCCCCAGCATTTT.

The chain carries TRBV6-1 and TRBJ1-5; the D is unclear. V lost 2 bases and J lost 3, with 11 bases in between. From germline, CDR1 is MNHNS and CDR2 SASEGT. The CDR3 contains 15 residues. CDR3 residues: CASSELGRYNQPQHF. CDR3 coding DNA: TGTGCCAGCAGTGAATTAGGCCGATACAATCAGCCCCAGCATTTT.

This clone was counted a single time. The V call is TRBV28, the J call TRBJ2-7; 7 nucleotides match TRBD1. Germline lookup yields CDR1 MDHEN and CDR2 SYDVKM. The V segment lost 4 bases and the J segment 3 bases; nucleotides outside the gene matches: 6. This CDR3 region has 14 residues. The CDR3 spells CASSSLTGNYEQYF. CDR3 nucleotide sequence: TGTGCCAGCAGTTCGTTGACAGGGAACTACGAGCAGTACTTC.

This chain links TRBV28 with TRBJ1-2; 8 bases are shared with TRBD1. Germline lookup yields CDR1 MDHEN and CDR2 SYDVKM. The CDR3 loop spans 14 amino acids. Trimming at V came to 6 bases and at J to 0 bases, leaving 3 bases not matched to a gene. CDR3 in amino acids: CASSRDRPNYGYTF. The CDR3 region has the DNA TGTGCCAGCAGCCGGGACAGGCCTAACTATGGCTACACCTTC.